This is a list of T cell receptor beta chains from one sample in a study of blood T cell repertoires in COVID-19. Clones were sequenced by immunoSEQ multiplex PCR, and TCRdb holds only the in-frame ones, with some missing. The top ten clones hold roughly 1.9% of a sample with some 170,000 clones, approximately 95% of them seen once. Sequenced material: peripheral blood. The source of these receptors is a woman aged 55-69 years with COVID-19, enrolled during active disease. CDR3s include the opening cysteine and the closing phenylalanine or tryptophan. A D gene is named only where the DNA matches it firmly. Expanded clones are given a class, and other clones once, few, many or no size at all.

D | J | size | V | DNA | CDR3
- | TRBJ1-1 | - | TRBV30 | TGTGCCTGTCAGCGGGGGGAGAGCATGAACACTGAAGCTTTCTTT | CACQRGESMNTEAFF
- | TRBJ1-6 | once | TRBV9 | TGTGCCAGCAGCGCCGCAGGGAATTCACCCCTCCACTTT | CASSAAGNSPLHF
- | TRBJ1-3 | - | TRBV5-1 | TGCGCCAGCAGCGGAACAGGCTCTGGAAACACCATATATTTT | CASSGTGSGNTIYF
- | TRBJ1-1 | once | TRBV2 | TGTGCCAGCCTCGGTCCCACTGAAGCTTTCTTT | CASLGPTEAFF
- | TRBJ1-1 | once | TRBV25-1 | TGTGCCAGCAGTGTTTCAGGGGAGAACACTGAAGCTTTCTTT | CASSVSGENTEAFF
- | TRBJ1-5 | - | TRBV7-2 | TGTGCCAGCAGCTTGCGAAGCAATCAGCCCCAGCATTTT | CASSLRSNQPQHF
- | TRBJ2-6 | - | TRBV6-5 | TGTGCCAGCACTTCGGTTGACTCTGGGGCCAACGTCCTGACTTTC | CASTSVDSGANVLTF
TRBD1 | TRBJ1-1 | - | TRBV19 | TGTGCCAGTAGTCGGGACAGGGCGGCTTTCTTT | CASSRDRAAFF
- | TRBJ2-7 | - | TRBV9 | TGTGCCAGCAGCGCGGGACTCGGGACCTACGAGCAGTACTTC | CASSAGLGTYEQYF
- | TRBJ1-5 | - | TRBV6-6 | TGTGCCAGCAGTTACTCGGGGGGGCATGGCAATCAGCCCCAGCATTTT | CASSYSGGHGNQPQHF
- | TRBJ2-2 | - | TRBV7-9 | TGTGCCAGCAGCTTAATAACTAGCTACACCGGGGAGCTGTTTTTT | CASSLITSYTGELFF
TRBD1 | TRBJ2-7 | - | TRBV5-6 | TGTGCCAGCAGCTTGGCCCGGACAGGGAATTTCCCAGCCTACGAGCAGTACTTC | CASSLARTGNFPAYEQYF
- | TRBJ2-5 | - | TRBV13 | TGTGCCAGCAGCTCGCGGGGGCGGTGGGAGACCCAGTACTTC | CASSSRGRWETQYF
- | TRBJ2-1 | - | TRBV19 | TGTGCCAGTAGTATAGATGTCGGCGGGGAGGAGCAGTTCTTC | CASSIDVGGEEQFF